The clone carrying this T cell receptor beta chain has only a few counts. These data come from a study of blood T cell repertoires in COVID-19. Study as a whole: The United States, Italy and Spain provided the acute and convalescent COVID-19 samples. Nucleic acid was either cDNA or gDNA, and it came from T cells, B-cell-depleted T cells, or PBMCs.

V was clipped by 6 bases and J by 4 bases; unmatched bases: 6. Germline V gene sequence: CDR1 MNHEY, CDR2 SMNVEV (reference sequence). The CDR3 extends over 14 amino acids. TCRdb's copy holds only in-frame clones and misses some; the assay was immunoSEQ multiplex PCR. The sample includes around 100,000 clones, 80% to 90% of them seen just once. Recruits, aged roughly 18 to 90 years, lived in about two dozen US areas. The receptor was derived from a woman aged 45-59 years who had recovered from COVID-19. V is TRBV27 and J is TRBJ2-5; 9 bases align to TRBD2. The sequenced sample was PBMCs or T cells enriched from blood (not recorded which). CDR3 DNA: TGTGCCAGCAGAGGACTAGCGACGGGAGAGACCCAGTACTTC. Protein sequence: CASRGLATGETQYF.